The clone carrying this TCR beta chain has ten or more counts. These data come from a study of T cells after yellow fever vaccination. Study-wide findings and caveats: Almost all vaccine-responding clonotypes were not detected in the sorted memory subsets at the day 0 time point. Clonotypes found in both CD4 and CD8 compartments made up a small share. The booster saw the reappearance of most primary-vaccination clones (about 95% CD4, around 88% CD8).

Template switching by 5'RACE produced TCR cDNA, adding a universal primer site and UMIs. TCRdb ran MiXCR on the 5' RACE reads and lists one entry per CDR3 protein. The profile shows 20,000 to 25,000 distinct CDR3 sequences, around 3.4% of them singletons. This CDR3 is 15 amino acids long. Germline V lookup: CDR1 SGHNT, CDR2 YENEEA. V shed 4 bases, J shed 2 bases, and the junction held 6 bases outside the gene matches. The V gene is TRBV11-3, the J gene TRBJ2-3; the match to TRBD1 covers 7 bases. The TCR was taken from a man aged 18 to 30 who received the YFV17D yellow fever vaccine. Material: PBMCs, either bulk or a sorted T-cell subset (CD4+, CD8+, memory, or dextramer-sorted; not recorded which), obtained 45 days after the first yellow fever vaccination. This CDR3 reads CASSSGQVDTDTQYF. The CDR3 bases are TGTGCCAGCAGCTCCGGACAGGTCGACACAGATACGCAGTATTTT.